This TCR beta chain was identified in a study of somatic mutations in cytotoxic T cells in rheumatoid arthritis. Study-wide results and caveats: Some patients, about an eighth of the 65, had a largest CD8+ clone that exceeded 20% of CD8+ cells. Rheumatoid arthritis patients showed slight TRBV07 underrepresentation, unadjusted for multiple comparisons. CD8+ T-cell clonality did not differ significantly between rheumatoid arthritis patients and age-matched healthy controls.

Germline CDR1 and CDR2: SGDLS and YYNGEE. The CDR3 contains 12 residues. Trimming removed 1 base from V and 2 bases from J, with 3 bases in between. Profiling relied on immunoSEQ multiplex PCR, and the TCRdb table lists in-frame clones only, not all of them. The sample consists of more than 10,000 clones, 60% to 85% of them appearing once. Regarding this clone: Its antigen is unidentified.

This TCR derives from a man between 50 and 59 years old in good health. Sequences were obtained from CD8+ T cells sorted from blood. V usage is TRBV9 and J usage is TRBJ1-2; the D is unclear. The CDR3 DNA sequence: TGTGCCAGCAGCGTACCGAACTATGGCTACACCTTC. Amino acid sequence: CASSVPNYGYTF.